Listed below are T cell receptor beta chains from one sample, sequenced in a study of shared clonotypes between healthy human individuals. Sequencing used immunoSEQ multiplex PCR; TCRdb keeps in-frame clones, though not all of them. This sample yields about 2,500,000 clones, of which around 94% are seen a single time; about 0.13% belongs to the top ten. The sequencing sample was made of naive CD4+ T cells sorted from blood. These receptor sequences come from a man aged 18 to 30 in good health. The CDR3 runs from the conserved cysteine through the conserved F or W. The order of the fields is clone size, D gene, J gene, V gene, CDR3 protein, CDR3 DNA. D genes are given only for firm matches. Clone sizes are given selectively: once, few, many, or a class where the clone is expanded.

>once|NA|TRBJ1-1|TRBV6-5
CASQTGTEAFF
TGTGCCAGCCAGACGGGCACTGAAGCTTTCTTT
>NA|NA|TRBJ2-3|TRBV4-1
CASSQDWAMSTDTQYF
TGCGCCAGCAGCCAAGATTGGGCAATGAGCACAGATACGCAGTATTTT
>NA|NA|TRBJ1-4|TRBV28
CASSNAGVLNEKLFF
TGTGCCAGCAGCAATGCCGGAGTGCTTAATGAAAAACTGTTTTTT
>once|NA|TRBJ1-2|TRBV5-1
CASSGEVGWGYTF
TGCGCCAGCAGCGGGGAAGTGGGTTGGGGCTACACCTTC
>NA|NA|TRBJ1-6|TRBV6-6
CASRMTGSHSPLHF
TGTGCCAGCAGGATGACAGGCTCTCATTCACCCCTCCACTTT
>NA|NA|TRBJ2-3|TRBV6-5
CASSYSGPGGTDTQYF
TGTGCCAGCAGTTACTCGGGGCCGGGGGGCACAGATACGCAGTATTTT
>NA|TRBD1|TRBJ2-7|TRBV27
CASSSQGFEQYF
TGTGCCAGCAGTTCACAGGGGTTCGAGCAGTACTTC
>NA|NA|TRBJ1-2|TRBV30
CAWSFARGEGYTF
TGTGCCTGGTCGTTTGCACGAGGGGAAGGCTACACCTTC
>NA|TRBD1|TRBJ1-5|TRBV28
CASSSRGRIFQPQHF
TGTGCCAGCAGTTCGAGGGGGCGCATCTTTCAGCCCCAGCATTTT
>NA|NA|TRBJ2-3|TRBV27
CASTPGRETDTQYF
TGTGCCAGCACACCCGGCAGGGAAACAGATACGCAGTATTTT
>NA|NA|TRBJ1-5|TRBV30
CAWSVGGDGQPQHF
TGTGCCTGGAGTGTAGGAGGGGATGGCCAGCCCCAGCATTTT
>NA|NA|TRBJ1-5|TRBV10-3
CATSPESGQPQHF
TGTGCCACCTCACCTGAAAGCGGGCAGCCCCAGCATTTT
>once|NA|TRBJ2-2|TRBV7-6
CASSLSSQTGELFF
TGTGCCAGCAGCTTATCGTCACAGACCGGGGAGCTGTTTTTT
>NA|NA|TRBJ2-7|TRBV10-3
CAISDRGNEQYF
TGTGCCATCAGTGACAGGGGAAACGAGCAGTACTTC
>NA|TRBD1|TRBJ1-2|TRBV5-1
CASSPRVGGDYGYTF
TGCGCCAGCAGCCCCCGGGTAGGGGGCGACTATGGCTACACCTTC
>NA|NA|TRBJ2-5|TRBV11-1
CASSLEGPQYF
TGTGCCAGCAGCTTAGAGGGGCCTCAGTACTTC
>NA|TRBD1|TRBJ2-1|TRBV5-4
CASSRDRVSVVEQFF
TGTGCCAGCAGCCGGGACAGGGTCTCCGTTGTGGAGCAGTTCTTC
>once|NA|TRBJ2-1|TRBV11-2
CASSLEASSLYNEQFF
TGTGCCAGCAGCTTAGAGGCTAGCTCCCTCTACAATGAGCAGTTCTTC
>NA|NA|TRBJ1-5|TRBV7-2
CASSADGTGRPQHF
TGTGCCAGCAGCGCTGACGGGACGGGGAGGCCCCAGCATTTT
>few|NA|TRBJ2-3|TRBV27
CASTPWGRGTDTQYF
TGTGCCAGCACCCCCTGGGGACGCGGCACAGATACGCAGTATTTT
>NA|NA|TRBJ1-4|TRBV10-3
CAISEAGTTGSLNEKLFF
TGTGCCATCAGTGAAGCCGGAACTACAGGGAGTCTTAATGAAAAACTGTTTTTT
>once|NA|TRBJ1-1|TRBV7-4
CASSSSSHFTWPSGAYAEAFF
TGTGCCAGCAGCTCATCGAGCCACTTCACTTGGCCCTCAGGGGCGTACGCTGAAGCTTTCTTT
>NA|TRBD1|TRBJ1-2|TRBV19
CASSNQGAATGYTF
TGTGCCAGTAGCAATCAGGGGGCCGCCACAGGCTACACCTTC
>once|TRBD1|TRBJ1-1|TRBV4-1
CASAAYPIQGGDTEAFF
TGCGCCAGTGCCGCATATCCTATTCAGGGGGGGGACACTGAAGCTTTCTTT
>few|TRBD1|TRBJ1-1|TRBV7-9
CASSLGQVNTEAFF
TGTGCCAGCAGCTTGGGACAGGTGAACACTGAAGCTTTCTTT
>NA|TRBD2|TRBJ2-5|TRBV9
CASSAAGGERETQYF
TGTGCCAGCAGCGCTGCGGGGGGCGAGAGAGAGACCCAGTACTTC
>NA|NA|TRBJ1-5|TRBV18
CASSPSGGGNQPQHF
TGTGCCAGCTCACCAAGCGGGGGTGGGAATCAGCCCCAGCATTTT
>NA|TRBD1|TRBJ1-1|TRBV7-9
CASSWTGAITEAFF
TGTGCCAGCAGCTGGACAGGGGCGATTACTGAAGCTTTCTTT
>NA|NA|TRBJ2-5|TRBV6-1
CASSNQETQYF
TGTGCCAGCAGTAACCAAGAGACCCAGTACTTC
>NA|NA|TRBJ1-5|TRBV28
CASSSPGALISSNQPQHF
TGTGCCAGCAGCTCCCCAGGGGCCCTTATATCTAGCAATCAGCCCCAGCATTTT
>NA|NA|TRBJ2-5|TRBV7-9
CASRAGETQYF
TGTGCCAGCAGGGCTGGGGAGACCCAGTACTTC
>NA|TRBD2|TRBJ2-1|TRBV19
CASSIRLAEGYNEQFF
TGTGCCAGTAGTATAAGACTAGCGGAAGGCTACAATGAGCAGTTCTTC
>NA|NA|TRBJ1-3|TRBV19
CATRTASGNTIYF
TGTGCCACTCGGACAGCTTCTGGAAACACCATATATTTT
>NA|NA|TRBJ1-1|TRBV5-1
CASSLDPWGNTEAFF
TGCGCCAGCAGCTTGGACCCCTGGGGGAACACTGAAGCTTTCTTT
>NA|NA|TRBJ2-7|TRBV7-9
CASSFLGRGYEQYF
TGTGCCAGCAGCTTCCTTGGCAGGGGTTACGAGCAGTACTTC
>NA|NA|TRBJ2-3|TRBV7-6
CASNGARGPTDTQYF
TGTGCCAGCAATGGGGCGAGGGGTCCCACAGATACGCAGTATTTT
>NA|TRBD2|TRBJ2-5|TRBV7-9
CASSLVVLAGATRETQYF
TGTGCCAGCAGCTTAGTAGTACTAGCGGGGGCTACGCGGGAGACCCAGTACTTC
>few|NA|TRBJ1-2|TRBV7-2
CASSLGNAREGYTF
TGTGCCAGCAGCTTAGGCAACGCCCGAGAGGGCTACACCTTC
>NA|NA|TRBJ2-7|TRBV11-2
CASRLDYFYEQYF
TGTGCCAGCAGACTCGACTACTTCTACGAGCAGTACTTC
>NA|NA|TRBJ2-3|TRBV5-1
CASSARTNTDTQYF
TGCGCCAGCAGCGCGAGGACTAACACAGATACGCAGTATTTT